The T cell receptor (beta chain) described here comes from a study of T cells expressing NK-cell markers. TCRdb re-called the 5' RACE reads and shows each CDR3 protein once, DNA omitted. Its table records about 260,000 distinct CDR3 sequences. The CDR3 is 14 residues long. Germline CDR1 LGHNA, CDR2 YSLEER. Material for sequencing was blood T cells: a sorted CD56 or NKG2C T cell subset, CD4+ or CD8+ T cells, or bulk PBMC T cells (not recorded which). The rearrangement links TRBV4-3 to TRBJ2-3. This receptor was obtained from a woman between 18 and 69 years old in good health. CDR3 region: CASSQGLATDTQYF.